Following are 15 T cell receptor beta chains from one sample sequenced in a study of CXCR3-negative and CXCR3-positive naive CD8 T cells. Whole-study findings and limits: CXCR3-positive naive cells had more hydrophobic TRB CDR3s than CXCR3-negative naive cells.

Libraries of TRB cDNA were made by 5' RACE and carried UMIs. TCRdb reprocessed the 5' RACE reads and reports one entry per CDR3 protein, with no DNA. The table gives 150,000 or so distinct CDR3 sequences; the top ten clones make up approximately 0.46% of it. For these receptors, no antigen is known. Sequenced sample: naive CXCR3+ CD8+ T cells from blood. Subset here: CD45RO-CCR7+CD27+CD95- naive CD8+ T cells expressing CXCR3 (TNR3+). These receptors came from a human donor in good health. Some clones in this sample may be carry-over from other donors' samples.

This sequence joins TRBV19 and TRBJ1-5. Germline values: CDR1 LNHDA, CDR2 SQIVND (reference sequence). This CDR3 is built from 13 residues. Here the CDR3 reads CASVNWGNQPQHF.

This chain joins TRBV4-2 and TRBJ2-2; TCRdb's D gene call, TRBD2, goes unchecked for lack of DNA. Per germline, CDR1 LGHNA and CDR2 YNFKEQ. The CDR3 has 13 residues. CDR3 residues: CASSQGGTGELFF.

This chain connects TRBV30 to TRBJ2-5; as DNA is missing, the TRBD2 call by TCRdb cannot be tested. Germline V CDR1 and CDR2: GTSNPN, SVGIG (reference sequence). There are 15 residues in the CDR3. CDR3 protein: CAWSVLLAGEETQYF.

This chain connects TRBV28 to TRBJ2-1; TCRdb's D call, TRBD1, is unchecked because there is no DNA. Germline CDR1 reads MDHEN; CDR2 reads SYDVKM. There are 13 residues in the CDR3. CDR3 region: CATGQGITDEQFF.

The V and J genes are TRBV4-3 and TRBJ1-2; the D call of TRBD1 rests on TCRdb alone, since no DNA is present to check it. There are 15 residues in the CDR3. Per the germline V gene, CDR1 is LGHNA and CDR2 is YSLEER. CDR3 amino acids: CASSQDLWTGYGYTF.

This chain uses TRBV10-3 with TRBJ2-7; TCRdb calls TRBD1, which cannot be checked without DNA. From germline, CDR1 is ENHRY and CDR2 SYGVKD. The CDR3 is 17 amino acids. This CDR3 reads CAISGWTGSRKPYEQYF.

V gene TRBV2 combines with J gene TRBJ1-2. The CDR3 covers 15 residues. Germline CDR1 is SNHLY and CDR2 is FYNNEI. The CDR3 sequence: CASTGGVMPNYGYTF. The variable domain in full, completed from reference TRBV2 and TRBJ1-2, reads EPEVTQTPSHQVTQMGQEVILRCVPISNHLYFYWYRQILGQKVEFLVSFYNNEISEKSEIFDDQFSVERPDGSNFTLKIRSTKLEDSAMYFCASTGGVMPNYGYTFGSGTRLTVV.

V is TRBV28 and J is TRBJ2-1. The germline V gene has CDR1 MDHEN and CDR2 SYDVKM. The CDR3 covers 13 residues. CDR3: CASSPRINNEQFF.

This sequence joins TRBV25-1 and TRBJ2-7; TCRdb picks TRBD1, but there is no DNA to check that call. This CDR3 contains 14 residues. CDR1 and CDR2 from the germline V gene are MGHDK and SYGVNS. CDR3 residues: CASSDRHEGGEQYF.

The chain combines TRBV6-5 with TRBJ2-3. The V gene's germline CDR1 is MNHEY and CDR2 SVGAGI. The CDR3 runs 16 residues. CDR3 loop: CASSYGSGLGRDTQYF.

This rearrangement joins TRBV27 to TRBJ2-7; TCRdb names TRBD1, which stays unverified in the absence of DNA. The length of the CDR3 is 16 residues. Per germline, CDR1 MNHEY and CDR2 SMNVEV (reference sequence). CDR3 sequence reads: CASSTRFRTGTYEQYF.

The chain carries TRBV4-2 and TRBJ2-7. The CDR3 totals 15 residues. Germline V lookup: CDR1 LGHNA, CDR2 YNFKEQ. This CDR3 reads CASSQMTQFSYEQYF.

The J gene is TRBJ2-1, the V gene TRBV7-2; TCRdb gives TRBD2 as the D gene, but with no DNA this cannot be confirmed. The V gene's germline CDR1 is SGHTA and CDR2 FQGNSA. This CDR3 is built from 19 residues. The CDR3 sequence: CASSLALTEGLAGYYEQFF.

V gene TRBV28 combines with J gene TRBJ1-5; TCRdb outputs TRBD1, but without DNA this stays unchecked. Germline assignment: CDR1 MDHEN and CDR2 SYDVKM. The length of the CDR3 is 17 residues. CDR3 region: CASSWAPGTGSNQPQHF.

CDR3 amino acids: CASNKAGITYEQYF. V is TRBV6-1 and J is TRBJ2-7; there is no DNA to check the TCRdb D call of TRBD2. CDR1 MNHNS and CDR2 SASEGT come from the germline V gene. The CDR3 consists of 14 residues.